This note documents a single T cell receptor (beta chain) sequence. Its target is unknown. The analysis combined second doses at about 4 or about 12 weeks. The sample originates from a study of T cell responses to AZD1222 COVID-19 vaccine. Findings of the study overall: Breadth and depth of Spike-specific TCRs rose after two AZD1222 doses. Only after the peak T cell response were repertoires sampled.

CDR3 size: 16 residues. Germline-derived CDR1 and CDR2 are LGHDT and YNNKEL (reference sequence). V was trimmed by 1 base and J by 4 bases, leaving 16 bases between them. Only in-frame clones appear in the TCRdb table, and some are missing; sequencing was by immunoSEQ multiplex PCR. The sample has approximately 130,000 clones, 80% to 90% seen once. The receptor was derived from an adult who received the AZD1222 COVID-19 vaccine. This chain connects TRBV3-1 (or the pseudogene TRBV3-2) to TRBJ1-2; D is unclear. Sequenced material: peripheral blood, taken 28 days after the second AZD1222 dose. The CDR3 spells CASSQGSGSLAYGYTF. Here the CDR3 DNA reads TGTGCCAGCAGCCAAGGGTCGGGCAGCTTGGCCTATGGCTACACCTTC.